A single sample gave rise to the 24 T cell receptor beta chains below, sequenced in a study of technical replicates of blood from several donors. Using immunoSEQ multiplex PCR, the repertoire was profiled, and TCRdb retains in-frame clones only, with some absent. This sample has some 56,000 clones; around 95% occur once, and the top ten carry roughly 4.2%. Sample: PBMCs. The source of these receptors is a human donor in good health. Some clones in this sample may be carry-over from other donors' samples.

V is TRBV7-2 and J is TRBJ2-7; 8 bases match TRBD2. This CDR3 is built from 13 residues. Per germline, CDR1 SGHTA and CDR2 FQGNSA. The junction had 4 bases not matched to a gene; V was cut back by 6 bases and J by 3 bases. Here the CDR3 DNA reads TGTGCCAGCAGACGGGAGGGCCTCTACGAGCAGTACTTC. Its translation is CASRREGLYEQYF.

This rearrangement joins TRBV4-1 to TRBJ2-7; 8 positions match TRBD2. The CDR3 sequence is 18 residues long. V dropped 0 bases and J dropped 2; count of bases not matched to a gene: 12. Germline loops: CDR1 MGHRA, CDR2 YSYEKL. CDR3 region: CASSQDHARGDLTYEQYF. CDR3 sequence (DNA): TGCGCCAGCAGCCAAGATCATGCGCGGGGGGACCTCACCTACGAGCAGTACTTC.

This chain connects TRBV7-2 to TRBJ1-1, with TRBD1 identical over 8 bases. Germline lookup yields CDR1 SGHTA and CDR2 FQGNSA. Trimming cost V 5 bases and J 7 bases; bases outside gene matches: 9. The CDR3 spans 14 residues. CDR3 sequence reads: CASSRSGGYIEAFF. In DNA form, the CDR3 reads TGTGCCAGCAGCCGATCAGGGGGCTATATTGAAGCTTTCTTT.

The rearrangement joins TRBV7-6 to TRBJ2-1, with 7 bases lining up with TRBD1. The V segment lost 4 bases and the J segment 6 bases; nucleotides outside the gene matches: 9. Germline CDR1 and CDR2: SGHVS and FNYEAQ. This CDR3 comprises 15 residues. For the CDR3, the DNA is TGTGCCAGCAGCTCAAGACAGGGCAGGGGCAATGAGCAGTTCTTC. Translation gives CASSSRQGRGNEQFF.

The V call is TRBV13, the J call TRBJ2-5; 9 bases match TRBD2. CDR3 length: 14 amino acids. V trimming: 0 bases; J trimming: 7 bases; junction bases outside the gene matches: 3. The germline gives CDR1 PRHDT, CDR2 FYEKMQ (reference sequence). In DNA form, the CDR3 reads TGTGCCAGCAGCTTAGGACTAGCGGGCCGGACCCAGTACTTC. Amino acids: CASSLGLAGRTQYF.

This clone was recorded once. The chain combines TRBV29-1 with TRBJ1-2; D is unresolved. Trimming cost V 3 bases and J 3 bases, with 8 bases left between them. Germline assignment: CDR1 SQVTM and CDR2 ANQGSEA. The CDR3 runs to 12 residues. This chain's CDR3 is CSVEPGDYGYTF. CDR3 nucleotides: TGCAGCGTTGAGCCCGGGGACTATGGCTACACCTTC.

The chain is built from TRBV5-1 and TRBJ2-3; tentative D call: TRBD2 (5 bases). V was cut by 0 bases and J by 1 base, with 12 bases left in between. The germline V gene has CDR1 SGHRS and CDR2 YFSETQ. This CDR3 comprises 16 residues. CDR3 in amino acids: CASSLGASGGTDTQYF. CDR3 DNA sequence: TGCGCCAGCAGCTTGGGGGCTTCCGGGGGCACAGATACGCAGTATTTT.

The rearrangement uses TRBV19 and TRBJ1-2; D may be TRBD1 (6 bases). Trimming removed 5 bases from V and 4 bases from J, with 20 bases in between. The V gene's germline CDR1 is LNHDA and CDR2 SQIVND (reference sequence). CDR3 size: 16 residues. This CDR3 reads CASSPPSGGAVYGYTF. The DNA for the CDR3 is TGTGCCAGTAGTCCCCCCAGTGGGGGCGCGGTCTATGGCTACACCTTC.

The genes are TRBV18 and TRBJ2-3; 11 bases align to TRBD2. The CDR3 loop spans 18 amino acids. Germline trimming cut 2 bases from V and 4 bases from J; bases unmatched to any gene: 11. Per germline, CDR1 KGHSH and CDR2 LQKENI. CDR3: CASSPFGLAGSVADTQYF. DNA of the CDR3: TGTGCCAGCTCACCATTCGGACTAGCGGGTTCCGTTGCAGATACGCAGTATTTT.

The gene calls are TRBV5-1 and TRBJ2-3; tentatively, D is TRBD2 (6 bases). CDR1 is SGHRS and CDR2 is YFSETQ in the germline V gene. V was clipped by 1 base and J by 0 bases, with 15 bases between them. The CDR3 runs to 17 residues. The DNA of the CDR3 is TGCGCCAGCAGCTTGTGGCTCGGCGGGACCAGCACAGATACGCAGTATTTT. Protein: CASSLWLGGTSTDTQYF.

V and J are TRBV4-1 and TRBJ2-3; TRBD2 matches 12 bases. There are 18 residues in the CDR3. V dropped 1 base and J dropped 4; count of bases not matched to a gene: 9. Germline CDR1 reads MGHRA; CDR2 reads YSYEKL. CDR3 nucleotide sequence: TGCGCCAGCAGCCAAGGCGTGACTAGCGGGAGTAGTCCAGATACGCAGTATTTT. This translates into CASSQGVTSGSSPDTQYF.

This sequence joins TRBV2 and TRBJ1-1; D perhaps matches TRBD1 (6 bases). The CDR3 is 14 residues long. Germline V CDR1 and CDR2: SNHLY, FYNNEI. The germline V and J ends were trimmed by 4 bases and 5 bases, with 14 bases remaining between them. The CDR3 bases are TGTGCCAGCAGTGGGGGCAGGGGACGGACTGAAGCTTTCTTT. Residues: CASSGGRGRTEAFF.

This chain connects TRBV5-4 to TRBJ2-1, with D possibly matching TRBD1 (6 bases). Germline CDR1 SGHNT, CDR2 YYREEE (reference sequence). Trimming stripped 0 bases from V and 8 bases from J, with 9 bases between. The CDR3 has 13 residues. Written as DNA, the CDR3 is TGTGCCAGCAGCTTGGCGCACAGGGATGAGCAGTTCTTC. Encoded protein: CASSLAHRDEQFF.

The CDR3 DNA sequence: TGTGCCAGTAGTATCGGGTTGGGCGGGAGCAATGAGCAGTTCTTC. This codes for CASSIGLGGSNEQFF. The V and J genes are TRBV19 and TRBJ2-1; 7 bases are shared with TRBD2. CDR1 is LNHDA and CDR2 is SQIVND in the germline V gene (reference sequence). This CDR3 has 15 amino acids. With V trimmed by 3 bases and J by 6 bases, 8 bases remained unmatched.

J is TRBJ2-1 and V is TRBV19; D is possibly TRBD1 (6 bases). The CDR3 extends over 15 amino acids. Germline V gene lookup returns CDR1 LNHDA and CDR2 SQIVND (reference sequence). V lost 3 bases to trimming and J lost 4 bases, with 13 bases between them. The CDR3 sequence: CASSIRTAQYNEQFF. The DNA of the CDR3 is TGTGCCAGTAGTATCCGGACAGCACAGTACAATGAGCAGTTCTTC.

This sequence joins TRBV11-2 and TRBJ1-1; tentatively, D is TRBD1 (6 bases). The CDR3 extends over 15 amino acids. The V gene lost 5 bases and the J gene lost 6 bases, with 19 bases spanning the gap. From germline, CDR1 is SGHAT and CDR2 FQNNGV. DNA of the CDR3: TGTGCCAGCAGCACAGGGACGGGGGGTGCCCCTGAAGCTTTCTTT. Encoded protein: CASSTGTGGAPEAFF.

The V call is TRBV5-1, the J call TRBJ2-5; possible D gene TRBD1, 6 bases. Germline assignment: CDR1 SGHRS and CDR2 YFSETQ. This CDR3 region has 14 residues. V was shortened by 6 bases and J by 2 bases, with 14 bases between the two germline ends. The CDR3 sequence is CASKGGGGQETQYF. Written as DNA, the CDR3 is TGCGCCAGCAAAGGGGGTGGAGGACAAGAGACCCAGTACTTC.

The rearrangement uses TRBV13 and TRBJ2-7; D possibly corresponds to TRBD2 (5 bases). The CDR3 has 12 residues. The V end was cut by 5 bases, the J end by 2 bases, with 7 bases between. The germline CDR1 and CDR2 sequences are PRHDT and FYEKMQ (reference sequence). The CDR3 reads CASSPGTYEQYF. CDR3 DNA sequence: TGTGCCAGCAGCCCCGGGACCTACGAGCAGTACTTC. The variable domain in full, with the rest retrieved from reference TRBV13 and TRBJ2-7, is AAGVIQSPRHLIKEKRETATLKCYPIPRHDTVYWYQQGPGQDPQFLISFYEKMQSDKGSIPDRFSAQQFSDYHSELNMSSLELGDSALYFCASSPGTYEQYFGPGTRLTVT.

The gene calls are TRBV7-2 and TRBJ1-1, with D uncertain. This CDR3 contains 14 residues. Trimming pared 5 bases from V and 0 bases from J, leaving 10 bases between. Germline V gene sequence: CDR1 SGHTA, CDR2 FQGNSA. CDR3 loop: CASSPLTVNTEAFF. In DNA, the CDR3 is TGTGCCAGCAGCCCCTTAACAGTGAACACTGAAGCTTTCTTT.

The count of this clone is one. The chain links TRBV4-2 to TRBJ2-7; the match to TRBD2 covers 8 bases. The CDR3 runs to 19 residues. Looked up from germline, CDR1 is LGHNA and CDR2 is YNFKEQ. The trim removed 1 base at V and 2 bases at J, leaving 16 bases unmatched. Here the CDR3 DNA reads TGTGCCAGCAGCCAAGCTAGACTAGCGACGGACAGCAAGACCTACGAGCAGTACTTC. Its translation is CASSQARLATDSKTYEQYF.

This clone was observed a handful of times. V gene TRBV6-5 combines with J gene TRBJ1-3; D call uncertain. This CDR3 comprises 13 residues. The germline gives CDR1 MNHEY, CDR2 SVGAGI. Deletions cut 6 bases from V and 5 bases from J, with 11 bases between. CDR3 sequence reads: CASRQNLRNTIYF. CDR3 bases: TGTGCCAGCAGACAGAACCTCAGAAACACCATATATTTT.

The rearrangement joins TRBV5-6 to TRBJ2-3; D is perhaps TRBD2 (6 bases). Germline CDR1 SGHDT, CDR2 YYEEEE. V lost 0 bases, J lost 5 bases, and 10 bases lay in between. The length of the CDR3 is 14 residues. The CDR3 is CASSLETRLDTQYF. The CDR3 coding sequence is TGTGCCAGCAGCTTGGAGACTAGATTAGATACGCAGTATTTT.

The chain is built from TRBV29-1 and TRBJ1-2; D perhaps matches TRBD1 (5 bases). Germline CDR1 is SQVTM and CDR2 is ANQGSEA. Trimming took off 0 bases at V and 4 bases at J, with 21 bases between the two ends. The CDR3 is 17 amino acids. CDR3 in amino acids: CSVEDELVSPGGYGYTF. For the CDR3, the DNA is TGCAGCGTTGAAGACGAACTGGTTAGCCCCGGGGGCTATGGCTACACCTTC.

The genes are TRBV7-2 and TRBJ2-7, with a weak D call TRBD2 (6 bases). Trimming cost V 5 bases and J 7 bases, with 18 bases left between them. Germline V CDR1 and CDR2: SGHTA, FQGNSA. The CDR3 totals 14 residues. The CDR3 bases are TGTGCCAGCAGCGCCACGATTGAAAGCGGGGAGCAGTACTTC. It translates to CASSATIESGEQYF.